The clone carrying this T cell receptor beta chain was recorded many times. Its specificity is not known. The data were obtained in a study of T cell repertoires in cytomegalovirus infection. Study-level information: Both a matching HLA type and CMV infection were indicated by public TCR beta signatures. Points from the study as a whole: HLA-C-restricted CMV clonotypes gave the most frequent clonotype in two of eight donors. Cumulative frequency (of public TCR beta family members) identified carriers of CMV plus the relevant HLA.

J lost 0 bases, V lost 6 bases, and 4 bases had no gene match. CDR3 length equals 14 residues. TCRdb recomputed calls from the reads with MiXCR, one row per CDR3 protein. The data show some 150,000 distinct CDR3 sequences, with roughly 6% seen just once and about a sixth held by the top ten. This chain uses TRBV12-3 or TRBV12-4 with TRBJ1-2; 7 nucleotides match TRBD1. This TCR was sampled from a human donor in good health (CMV status not recorded). Some clones in this sample may be carry-over from other donors' samples. Material for sequencing was PBMCs. The CDR3 loop is CASSTGASNYGYTF. DNA of the CDR3: TGTGCCAGCAGCACAGGGGCCTCTAACTATGGCTACACCTTC.